The 5 T cell receptor beta chains reported below all come from one sample, sequenced in a study of beta chain features in type 1 diabetes. Their cognate antigens are unknown. Expressed TCRB transcripts were sequenced because the isolated RNA had all been reverse transcribed beforehand. Produced via immunoSEQ multiplex PCR; TCRdb's table is partial and in-frame only. The sample contains 200,000 to 250,000 clones, approximately 15% of which appear only once. Points from the study as a whole: Shortening of TCRB CDR3s, moderate but significant, appeared in all four CD4+ subsets of Type 1 diabetes patients.

Sequencing was done on a sample of naive CD4+ T cells from blood. The receptors shown here come from a young man with type 1 diabetes.

The chain links TRBV19 to TRBJ2-1, with 11 bases matching TRBD2. Germline CDR1 and CDR2: LNHDA and SQIVND (reference sequence). This CDR3 contains 15 residues. V shed 7 bases, J shed 6 bases, and the junction held 8 bases outside the gene matches. The CDR3 sequence is CASIRTSGYLNEQFF. CDR3 DNA: TGTGCCAGTATCAGGACTAGCGGGTACCTCAATGAGCAGTTCTTC. Full variable domain (rest looked up from reference TRBV19 and TRBJ2-1): DGGITQSPKYLFRKEGQNVTLSCEQNLNHDAMYWYRQDPGQGLRLIYYSQIVNDFQKGDIAEGYSVSREKKESFPLTVTSAQKNPTAFYLCASIRTSGYLNEQFFGPGTRLTVL.

The J gene is TRBJ2-7, the V gene TRBV7-2, with 10 nucleotides matching TRBD2. Germline lookup yields CDR1 SGHTA and CDR2 FQGNSA. J gave up 7 bases and V 5 bases, and 8 bases lay outside the gene matches. CDR3 length: 14 amino acids. Here the CDR3 reads CASSTLAGAGEQYF. As DNA, the CDR3 is TGTGCCAGCAGCACCCTAGCGGGAGCAGGGGAGCAGTACTTC.

This clone turned up a few times. The V call is TRBV7-9, the J call TRBJ1-1, with 9 bases lining up with TRBD1. CDR1 and CDR2 (germline): SEHNR, FQNEAQ (reference sequence). CDR3 length: 16 residues. V lost 5 bases, J lost 5 bases, and 12 bases stayed unmatched. The CDR3, as DNA: TGTGCCAGCAGCCCATCCGGTAGACAGGGGGTTACTGAAGCTTTCTTT. It is translated as CASSPSGRQGVTEAFF.

CDR3 sequence: CASSEGLAGGKEQYF. The DNA of the CDR3 is TGTGCCAGCAGCGAGGGACTAGCGGGGGGAAAAGAGCAGTACTTC. The V and J genes are TRBV9 and TRBJ2-7; 15 bases map to TRBD2. Trimming removed 3 bases from V and 7 bases from J; junction bases left unmatched: 5. Germline CDR1 is SGDLS and CDR2 is YYNGEE. This CDR3 spans 15 amino acids.

In DNA form, the CDR3 reads TGTGCCACCAGCAGAGATCAGTATTCACCCCTCCACTTT. It codes for CATSRDQYSPLHF. The chain is built from TRBV15 and TRBJ1-6; unclear D gene. The CDR3 runs to 13 residues. V was trimmed by 0 bases and J by 8 bases, leaving 5 bases between them. CDR1 is LNHNV and CDR2 is YYDKDF in the germline V gene (reference sequence).